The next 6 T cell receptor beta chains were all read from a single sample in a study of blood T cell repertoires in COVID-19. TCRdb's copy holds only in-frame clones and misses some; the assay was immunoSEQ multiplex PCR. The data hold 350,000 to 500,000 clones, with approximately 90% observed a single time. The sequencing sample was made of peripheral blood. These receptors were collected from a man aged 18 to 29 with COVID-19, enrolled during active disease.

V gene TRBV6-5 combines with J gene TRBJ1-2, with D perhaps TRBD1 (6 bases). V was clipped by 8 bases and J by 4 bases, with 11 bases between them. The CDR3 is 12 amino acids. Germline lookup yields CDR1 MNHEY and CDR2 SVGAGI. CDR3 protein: CASGLGAYGYTF. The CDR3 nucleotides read TGTGCCAGCGGCTTGGGGGCCTATGGCTACACCTTC.

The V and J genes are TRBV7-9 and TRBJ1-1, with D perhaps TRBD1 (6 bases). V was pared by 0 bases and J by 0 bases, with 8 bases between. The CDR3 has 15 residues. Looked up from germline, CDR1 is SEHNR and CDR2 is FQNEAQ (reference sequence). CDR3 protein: CASSLATGMNTEAFF. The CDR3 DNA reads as TGTGCCAGCAGCTTAGCTACAGGGATGAACACTGAAGCTTTCTTT.

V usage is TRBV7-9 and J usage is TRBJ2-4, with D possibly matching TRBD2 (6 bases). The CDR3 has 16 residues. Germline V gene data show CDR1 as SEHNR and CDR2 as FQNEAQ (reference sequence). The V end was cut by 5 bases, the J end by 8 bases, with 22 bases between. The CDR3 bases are TGTGCCAGCAGCCCATCCTCCGGGTCCGGCGGGGACATTCAGTACTTC. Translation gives CASSPSSGSGGDIQYF.

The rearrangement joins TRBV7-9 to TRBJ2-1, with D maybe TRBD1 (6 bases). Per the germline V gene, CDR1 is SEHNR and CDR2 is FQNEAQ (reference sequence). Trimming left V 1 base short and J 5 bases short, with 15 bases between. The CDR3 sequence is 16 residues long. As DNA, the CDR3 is TGTGCCAGCAGCTTAGGATCGAGACAGGTCCACAATGAGCAGTTCTTC. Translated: CASSLGSRQVHNEQFF. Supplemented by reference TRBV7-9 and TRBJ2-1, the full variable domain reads DTGVSQNPRHKITKRGQNVTFRCDPISEHNRLYWYRQTLGQGPEFLTYFQNEAQLEKSRLLSDRFSAERPKGSFSTLEIQRTEQGDSAMYLCASSLGSRQVHNEQFFGPGTRLTVL.

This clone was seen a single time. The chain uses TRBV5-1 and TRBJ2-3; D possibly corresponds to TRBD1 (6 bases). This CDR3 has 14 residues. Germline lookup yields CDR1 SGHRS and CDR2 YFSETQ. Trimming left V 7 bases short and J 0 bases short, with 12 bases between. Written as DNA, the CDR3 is TGCGCCAGCCGCGGACAGAGTAGCACAGATACGCAGTATTTT. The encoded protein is CASRGQSSTDTQYF.

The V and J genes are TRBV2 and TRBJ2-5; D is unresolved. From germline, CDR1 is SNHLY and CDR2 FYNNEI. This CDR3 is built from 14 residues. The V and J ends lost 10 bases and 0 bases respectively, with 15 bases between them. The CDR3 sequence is CATPDILYQETQYF. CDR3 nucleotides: TGTGCCACCCCAGACATATTATACCAAGAGACCCAGTACTTC.